A selection of T cell receptor beta chains follows, all from one sample in a study of blood T cells in healthy people across ages. TCRdb passed the 5' RACE reads through MiXCR, listing each CDR3 protein once. The sample lists about 970,000 distinct CDR3 sequences, about 51% seen once, with about a fifth in the top ten. The material sequenced was blood. These TCRs come from a woman aged 55-70 years in good health. Each CDR3 is given with its conserved first and last residue. The D gene is left open where the match is weak. A row's size may be missing; if present it is once, few, many or a size class.

TRBD1	TRBV7-2	TRBJ1-5	few	CASSLMGQGANQPQHF	TGTGCCAGCAGCTTAATGGGACAGGGGGCTAATCAGCCCCAGCATTTT
TRBD2	TRBV27	TRBJ2-1	few	CASSRTSGSAEQFF	TGTGCCAGCAGTCGGACTAGCGGGAGTGCTGAGCAGTTCTTC
.	TRBV7-2	TRBJ2-3	.	CASSFIGGSDAQYF	TGTGCCAGCAGCTTTATAGGGGGATCAGATGCGCAGTATTTT
TRBD1	TRBV20-1	TRBJ2-3	few	CSAETGGADTQYF	TGCAGTGCTGAGACAGGGGGCGCAGATACGCAGTATTTT
TRBD1	TRBV11-1	TRBJ2-7	.	CASSLGLNRGEQYF	TGTGCCAGCAGCTTAGGCCTAAACAGGGGCGAGCAGTACTTC
TRBD2	TRBV5-1	TRBJ2-3	.	CASSLNTLLAGATDTQYF	TGCGCCAGCAGCTTGAATACATTGCTAGCGGGAGCCACAGATACGCAGTATTTT
.	TRBV18	TRBJ2-1	few	CASSPRGRIHEQFF	TGTGCCAGCTCACCACGGGGACGGATACATGAGCAGTTCTTC
TRBD2	TRBV7-9	TRBJ2-3	.	CASIGRNYAGEVVPGDAQYF	TGTGCCAGCATCGGCCGAAACTATGCGGGAGAAGTCGTTCCAGGAGATGCGCAGTATTTT
.	TRBV7-2	TRBJ2-7	.	CASSLVVGTPLEQYF	TGTGCCAGCAGCTTAGTGGTCGGGACGCCCTTGGAGCAGTACTTC
TRBD2	TRBV29-1	TRBJ2-3	.	CSVEVQRGLYNTQYF	TGCAGCGTTGAAGTCCAGCGGGGGCTGTACAATACGCAGTATTTT
TRBD2	TRBV12-3/TRBV12-4	TRBJ2-7	.	CASSPPLAGALAYEQYF	TGTGCCAGCAGTCCTCCGTTAGCGGGAGCTTTGGCCTACGAGCAGTACTTC
TRBD1	TRBV6-2/TRBV6-3	TRBJ1-2	.	CASSPRQGKNYGYTF	TGTGCCAGCAGCCCCCGACAGGGGAAAAACTATGGCTACACCTTC
.	TRBV15	TRBJ2-7	.	CATSRVRESYEQYF	TGTGCCACCAGCAGAGTCCGGGAATCCTACGAGCAGTACTTC
.	TRBV4-3	TRBJ1-6	.	CASSQATDYNSPLHF	TGCGCCAGCAGCCAAGCGACGGATTATAATTCACCCCTCCACTTT
.	TRBV6-2/TRBV6-3	TRBJ2-7	.	CASSFTVPSYEQYF	TGTGCCAGCAGCTTTACAGTTCCCTCCTACGAGCAGTACTTC
TRBD1	TRBV4-3	TRBJ2-7	.	CASSQWTGIEQYF	TGCGCCAGCAGCCAATGGACAGGGATCGAGCAGTACTTC
.	TRBV5-1	TRBJ2-5	few	CASSSRVRNQETQYF	TGCGCCAGCAGCTCCCGGGTCCGAAACCAAGAGACCCAGTACTTC
TRBD1	TRBV6-6	TRBJ1-5	.	CASNDRGGNQPQHF	TGTGCCAGCAACGACAGGGGTGGTAATCAGCCCCAGCATTTT
.	TRBV29-1	TRBJ2-3	few	CSVQGRTDTQYF	TGCAGCGTCCAGGGGCGGACAGATACGCAGTATTTT
.	TRBV3-1	TRBJ2-5	.	CASSQSPQAQETQYF	TGTGCCAGCAGCCAATCTCCCCAGGCCCAAGAGACCCAGTACTTC
.	TRBV27	TRBJ2-2	.	CASTIQGANTGELFF	TGTGCCAGCACCATCCAAGGGGCGAACACCGGGGAGCTGTTTTTT
.	TRBV11-2	TRBJ2-1	.	CASSLTQRRDEQFF	TGTGCCAGCAGCTTAACACAGAGGAGGGATGAGCAGTTCTTC
.	TRBV15	TRBJ1-1	.	CATSREPLRTEAFF	TGTGCCACCAGCAGAGAACCGTTAAGAACTGAAGCTTTCTTT
.	TRBV27	TRBJ1-2	few	CASSIHPTGDYGYTF	TGTGCCAGCAGTATCCACCCGACAGGTGACTATGGCTACACCTTC
.	TRBV20-1	TRBJ2-3	.	CTPGGPDTQYF	TGCACCCCCGGGGGGCCAGATACGCAGTATTTT
.	TRBV18	TRBJ1-5	few	CASSPPGGSGQPQHF	TGTGCCAGCTCACCACCCGGTGGCAGCGGTCAGCCCCAGCATTTT
.	TRBV11-2	TRBJ1-2	.	CASSLDRRGSYTF	TGTGCCAGCAGCTTAGATCGAAGGGGGAGCTACACCTTC
TRBD2	TRBV7-9	TRBJ2-4	few	CASSSDGLAENIQYF	TGTGCCAGCAGCTCAGACGGACTAGCGGAAAACATTCAGTACTTC
.	TRBV4-3	TRBJ2-3	few	CASSQDRERPPADTQYF	TGCGCCAGCAGCCAAGATAGGGAGCGGCCCCCGGCAGATACGCAGTATTTT
.	TRBV5-1	TRBJ2-1	few	CASSLAARTASNEQFF	TGCGCCAGCAGCTTGGCGGCTAGGACCGCGAGCAATGAGCAGTTCTTC
.	TRBV4-2	TRBJ2-3	.	CASSGQATDTQYF	TGTGCCAGTAGCGGACAGGCCACAGATACGCAGTATTTT
.	TRBV7-3	TRBJ2-5	.	CASSLGGPERRTQYF	TGTGCCAGCAGCTTAGGGGGACCCGAACGACGGACCCAGTACTTC
TRBD1	TRBV7-9	TRBJ2-7	.	CASSLALRQGSSYEQYF	TGTGCCAGCAGCTTAGCGCTCCGACAGGGGAGCTCCTACGAGCAGTACTTC
TRBD2	TRBV20-1	TRBJ2-7	.	CSARDPASGSYYEQYF	TGCAGTGCTAGAGACCCCGCTAGCGGGAGTTATTACGAGCAGTACTTC
.	TRBV28	TRBJ1-1	few	CASSEGSLNTEAFF	TGTGCCAGCAGTGAGGGCAGCCTGAACACTGAAGCTTTCTTT
TRBD1	TRBV20-1	TRBJ1-4	.	CSASGDRLATNEKLFF	TGCAGTGCTAGCGGGGACAGATTGGCAACTAATGAAAAACTGTTTTTT
.	TRBV6-6	TRBJ2-3	few	CASSYEGRETDTQYF	TGTGCCAGCAGTTACGAGGGCAGGGAAACAGATACGCAGTATTTT
TRBD2	TRBV2	TRBJ2-7	.	CANYFLAGEQGERYF	TGTGCCAACTATTTCCTAGCGGGAGAACAGGGCGAGCGGTACTTC
TRBD1	TRBV4-1	TRBJ1-4	.	CASSQELGGLLFF	TGCGCCAGCAGCCAAGAGCTAGGGGGCTTACTGTTTTTT
TRBD2	TRBV5-1	TRBJ2-1	few	CASSLGIPRTSGRLPRSYNEQFF	TGCGCCAGCAGCTTGGGGATCCCGCGGACTAGCGGGAGGCTACCCCGCTCCTACAATGAGCAGTTCTTC
.	TRBV5-6	TRBJ2-5	.	CASSLLRGLVETQYF	TGTGCCAGCAGCTTGCTCCGCGGCTTAGTGGAGACCCAGTACTTC
TRBD2	TRBV11-2	TRBJ2-1	.	CASSRRLAGDEQFF	TGTGCCAGCAGCCGCAGACTAGCGGGGGATGAGCAGTTCTTC
TRBD2	TRBV6-1	TRBJ2-7	few	CASSEWGTSYEQYF	TGTGCCAGCAGTGAATGGGGGACTAGCTACGAGCAGTACTTC
.	TRBV7-2	TRBJ1-2	.	CASSLMIGVCTF	TGTGCCAGCAGCTTAATGATAGGGGTTTGCACCTTC
.	TRBV12-3/TRBV12-4	TRBJ1-5	.	CASSPDRRSNQPQHF	TGTGCCAGCAGTCCAGACAGGCGTAGCAATCAGCCCCAGCATTTT
.	TRBV10-3	TRBJ2-7	few	CAISWGDKYEQYF	TGTGCCATCAGTTGGGGGGACAAGTACGAGCAGTACTTC
TRBD1	TRBV6-5	TRBJ2-7	.	CASRSGQGGSYEQYF	TGTGCCAGCAGATCGGGACAGGGTGGGTCCTACGAGCAGTACTTC
TRBD1	TRBV5-1	TRBJ2-6	.	CASSLDRGLSSVSGANVLTF	TGCGCCAGCAGCTTGGACAGGGGGTTATCTTCGGTCTCTGGGGCCAACGTCCTGACTTTC
.	TRBV7-8	TRBJ1-6	.	CASSLAGARSNSPLHF	TGTGCCAGCAGCTTAGCTGGAGCACGCTCGAATTCACCCCTCCACTTT
TRBD1	TRBV18	TRBJ2-1	.	CASSTTGVWSDEQFF	TGTGCCAGCTCAACGACAGGGGTCTGGAGTGATGAGCAGTTCTTC
TRBD1	TRBV15	TRBJ2-5	.	CATSREWGIDRDNRAQYF	TGTGCCACCAGCAGAGAGTGGGGAATAGACAGGGATAATCGGGCCCAGTACTTC
TRBD1	TRBV20-1	TRBJ1-1	few	CSARERQGLNTEAFF	TGCAGTGCTAGAGAGAGACAGGGCCTGAACACTGAAGCTTTCTTT
TRBD1	TRBV12-3/TRBV12-4	TRBJ2-3	few	CASSRDSRTQYF	TGTGCCAGCAGTCGGGACAGCCGTACGCAGTATTTT
.	TRBV28	TRBJ2-4	.	CASRGEGGLSRNIQYF	TGTGCCAGCAGGGGGGAGGGGGGACTATCACGAAACATTCAGTACTTC
.	TRBV7-9	TRBJ2-5	.	CASSPGRREAQYF	TGTGCCAGCAGCCCGGGACGGAGAGAAGCCCAGTACTTC
.	TRBV28	TRBJ1-2	.	CASSYSKTYSYTF	TGTGCCAGCAGTTACAGTAAGACCTATAGCTACACCTTC
.	TRBV20-1	TRBJ1-2	.	CSAPIAGAVGYTF	TGCAGTGCGCCAATCGCGGGGGCGGTCGGCTACACCTTC
TRBD1	TRBV7-9	TRBJ1-1	.	CASSQLQGSYEAFF	TGTGCCAGCAGTCAATTACAGGGGTCGTATGAAGCTTTCTTT
.	TRBV2	TRBJ1-4	.	CAGEQLSNEKLFF	TGTGCCGGAGAACAGCTATCTAATGAAAAACTGTTTTTT